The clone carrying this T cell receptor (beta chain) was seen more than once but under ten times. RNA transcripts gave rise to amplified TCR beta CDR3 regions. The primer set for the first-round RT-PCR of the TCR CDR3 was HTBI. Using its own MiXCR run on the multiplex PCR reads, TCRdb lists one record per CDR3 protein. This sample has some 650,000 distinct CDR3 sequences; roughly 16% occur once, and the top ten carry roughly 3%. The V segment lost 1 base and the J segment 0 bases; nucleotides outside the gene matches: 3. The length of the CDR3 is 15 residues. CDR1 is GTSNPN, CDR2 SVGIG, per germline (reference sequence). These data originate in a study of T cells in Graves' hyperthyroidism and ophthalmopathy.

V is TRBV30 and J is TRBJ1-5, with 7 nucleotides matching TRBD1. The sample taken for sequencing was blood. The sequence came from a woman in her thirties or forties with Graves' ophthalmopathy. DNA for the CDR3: TGTGCCTGGAGTGAACAGGGGCTTAGCAATCAGCCCCAGCATTTT. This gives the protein CAWSEQGLSNQPQHF.